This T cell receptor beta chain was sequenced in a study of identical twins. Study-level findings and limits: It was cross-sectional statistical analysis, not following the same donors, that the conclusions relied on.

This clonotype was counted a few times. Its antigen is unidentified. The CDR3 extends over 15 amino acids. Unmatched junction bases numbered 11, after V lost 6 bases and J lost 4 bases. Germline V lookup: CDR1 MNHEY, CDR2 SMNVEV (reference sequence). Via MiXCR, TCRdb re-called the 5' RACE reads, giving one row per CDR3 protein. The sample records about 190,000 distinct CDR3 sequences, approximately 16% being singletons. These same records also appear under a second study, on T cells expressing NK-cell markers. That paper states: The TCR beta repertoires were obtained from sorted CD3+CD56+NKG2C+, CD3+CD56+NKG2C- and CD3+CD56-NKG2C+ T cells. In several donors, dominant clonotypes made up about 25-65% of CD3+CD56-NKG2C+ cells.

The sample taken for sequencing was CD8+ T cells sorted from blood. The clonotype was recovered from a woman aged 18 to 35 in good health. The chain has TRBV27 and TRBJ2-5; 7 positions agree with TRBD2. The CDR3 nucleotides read TGTGCCAGCAGGGCGACTAGCTGGTTAGGAGAGACCCAGTACTTC. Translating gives CASRATSWLGETQYF.